The 9 T cell receptor beta chains reported below all come from one sample, sequenced in a study of identical twins (TCRdb year 2016). Libraries were constructed by 5' RACE. TCRdb names Illumina HiSeq 2000 as the instrument used. TCRdb handled the public reads itself, with Q25 trimming in fastp and clone calling in MiXCR, and kept productive beta chains. Duplicate CDR3 protein sequences are folded into a single record with the most common DNA and genes. The sample includes under 250,000 distinct CDR3 sequences, with approximately 12% observed a single time. Roughly 3.7% of the sample is held by the ten biggest clonotypes. This sample was also put to use in a study of yellow fever vaccine responses in identical twins.

Source material: memory (CD45RO+) T cells sorted from blood. The cell subset or site label for this specimen denotes: CD45RO+ enriched T cells. These receptors were obtained from a woman between 18 and 29 years old in good health.

The rearrangement joins TRBV5-6 to TRBJ1-5; D perhaps matches TRBD1 (6 bases). CDR1 is SGHDT and CDR2 is YYEEEE in the germline V gene. The V end was cut by 4 bases, the J end by 5 bases, with 13 bases between. The CDR3 contains 14 residues. This chain's CDR3 is CASSEAGAYQPQHF. The DNA of the CDR3 is TGTGCCAGCAGCGAGGCGGGGGCCTATCAGCCCCAGCATTTT.

This clonotype turned up a few times. The CDR3 reads CASSVSSGSSYNEQFF. The CDR3 coding sequence is TGCGCCAGCAGCGTGTCTAGCGGGAGCTCCTACAATGAGCAGTTCTTC. J is TRBJ2-1 and V is TRBV5-1, with 10 bases that match TRBD2. This CDR3 comprises 16 residues. V gave up 4 bases and J gave up 0 bases; unmatched junction bases: 4. Germline V CDR1 and CDR2: SGHRS, YFSETQ.

This clonotype has only a few counts. The chain is built from TRBV5-6 and TRBJ2-1, with 8 positions matching TRBD2. This CDR3 is built from 15 residues. The trim removed 4 bases at V and 1 base at J, leaving 4 bases unmatched. Germline V gene sequence: CDR1 SGHDT, CDR2 YYEEEE. This CDR3 reads CASSALAGSYNEQFF. CDR3 nucleotide sequence: TGTGCCAGCAGCGCGTTAGCGGGGTCCTACAATGAGCAGTTCTTC.

Many counts were recorded for this clonotype. This chain joins TRBV20-1 and TRBJ2-1; D ambiguous. From germline, CDR1 is DFQATT and CDR2 SNEGSKA (reference sequence). The CDR3 contains 10 residues. Trimming left V 3 bases short and J 8 bases short, with 5 bases between. The DNA of the CDR3 is TGCAGTGCTAGTCAGGATGAGCAGTTCTTC. As protein: CSASQDEQFF.

The chain employs TRBV27 and TRBJ1-5; D perhaps matches TRBD1 (6 bases). The CDR3 runs 17 residues. The germline V gene has CDR1 MNHEY and CDR2 SMNVEV (reference sequence). V was pared by 6 bases and J by 6 bases, with 24 bases between. In DNA form, the CDR3 reads TGTGCCAGCAGGAGGGGGACCGTTGCAGGGGATGGTCAGCCCCAGCATTTT. It specifies CASRRGTVAGDGQPQHF.

The sample holds a few counts of this clonotype. This rearrangement joins TRBV3-1 to TRBJ1-4; 7 nucleotides align to TRBD1. Germline values: CDR1 LGHDT, CDR2 YNNKEL (reference sequence). This CDR3 is built from 13 residues. V dropped 5 bases and J dropped 5; count of bases not matched to a gene: 2. The CDR3 bases are TGTGCCAGCAGCACCAGGGGGAATGAAAAACTGTTTTTT. As protein: CASSTRGNEKLFF. The variable domain in full, completed from reference TRBV3-1 and TRBJ1-4, reads DTAVSQTPKYLVTQMGNDKSIKCEQNLGHDTMYWYKQDSKKFLKIMFSYNNKELIINETVPNRFSPKSPDKAHLNLHINSLELGDSAVYFCASSTRGNEKLFFGSGTQLSVL.

This chain connects TRBV5-1 to TRBJ2-5; TRBD1 might be the D (5 bases). V was trimmed by 0 bases and J by 5 bases, leaving 23 bases between them. CDR3 size: 18 residues. The germline V gene has CDR1 SGHRS and CDR2 YFSETQ. The CDR3 bases are TGCGCCAGCAGCTTGGGGCCTTTTTCACAGGTGCCCCCGGAGACCCAGTACTTC. It encodes CASSLGPFSQVPPETQYF.

The rearrangement links TRBV7-8 to TRBJ2-3; D ambiguous. Trimming shortened V by 2 bases and J by 3 bases, and 9 bases separated the two germline ends. The CDR3 runs 14 residues. The germline V gene encodes CDR1 SGHVS and CDR2 FQNEAQ. As DNA, the CDR3 is TGTGCCAGCAGCTTAATAACTCTTACAGATACGCAGTATTTT. It translates to CASSLITLTDTQYF. The complete variable domain, with remaining parts taken from reference TRBV7-8 and TRBJ2-3, reads GAGVSQSPRYKVAKRGQDVALRCDPISGHVSLFWYQQALGQGPEFLTYFQNEAQLDKSGLPSDRFFAERPEGSVSTLKIQRTQQEDSAVYLCASSLITLTDTQYFGPGTRLTVL.

The chain's CDR3 is CATLPGQGRSGANVLTF. CDR3 in DNA: TGTGCCACCCTACCGGGACAGGGGCGGTCTGGGGCCAACGTCCTGACTTTC. The chain is built from TRBV6-2 or TRBV6-3 and TRBJ2-6, with 10 bases aligning to TRBD1. CDR1 and CDR2 (germline): MNHEY, SVGEGT. The trim removed 10 bases at V and 1 base at J, leaving 10 bases unmatched. The CDR3 extends over 17 amino acids.